This passage covers 17 T cell receptor beta chains from one sample sequenced in a study of tissue T cells after allogeneic stem cell transplantation. Clones were sequenced by immunoSEQ multiplex PCR, and TCRdb holds only the in-frame ones, with some missing. The sample includes more than 45,000 clones, over 65% of them seen just once. Sequences were obtained from sorted cells pooled from one or two spleens. The receptor set was obtained from a pool of C57BL/6 mice in good health.

To note about this clone: Gene names and germline refer to mouse. The read finishes 1 residue shy of the CDR3 end, and the germline J gene is used to complete it. This chain connects TRBV5 to TRBJ2-2; 7 bases line up with TRBD2. There are 16 residues in the CDR3. After removal of 0 bases from V and 0 bases from J, the junction contained 1 base not matched to a gene. CDR1 is LGHNA and CDR2 is YNLKQL in the germline V gene (reference sequence). The sequenced part of the CDR3 DNA is TGTGCCAGCAGCCAAGATACTGGGGCAAACACCGGGCAGCTCTAC. Protein sequence: CASSQDTGANTGQLY. The CDR3 as a whole reads CASSQDTGANTGQLYF.

Remarks on this clone: Here the gene names and germline are mouse. The read falls 1 residue short of the CDR3 end, and the missing part is taken from the germline J gene. This chain connects TRBV29 to TRBJ2-3; D gene uncertain. The germline V and J ends were trimmed by 3 bases and 0 bases, with 4 bases remaining between them. This CDR3 has 13 residues. Germline loops: CDR1 MSHET, CDR2 SYDVDS. This chain's CDR3 is CASSFDSAETLYF. The CDR3 bases that were read are TGTGCTAGCAGTTTTGACAGTGCAGAAACGCTGTAT. The full variable domain, its missing parts supplied by reference TRBV29 and TRBJ2-3, is DMKVTQMPRYLIKRMGENVLLECGQDMSHETMYWYRQDPGLGLQLIYISYDVDSNSEGDIPKGYRVSRKKREHFSLILDSAKTNQTSVYFCASSFDSAETLYFGSGTRLTVL.

As for this clone: The genes are named according to mouse. Coverage ceases 1 residue before the CDR3 finishes, and the germline J gene fills in the end. The rearrangement joins TRBV3 to TRBJ2-3; D may be TRBD1 (6 bases). V lost 5 bases and J 0 bases, leaving 9 bases between the germline ends. Germline CDR1 reads SNHLY; CDR2 reads FYNGKV (reference sequence). CDR3 length equals 14 residues. CDR3 amino acids: CASSPTGSAETLYF. Incomplete CDR3 DNA: TGTGCCAGCAGCCCGACAGGTAGTGCAGAAACGCTGTAT.

As to this clone: The germline and genes are mouse ones. The read ends 1 residue shy of where the CDR3 ends; the end is completed using the germline J gene. The rearrangement joins TRBV31 to TRBJ2-2, with 10 positions matching TRBD1. Germline V gene lookup returns CDR1 GKSSPN and CDR2 SITVG. Germline trimming cut 7 bases from V and 3 bases from J; bases unmatched to any gene: 8. CDR3 size: 15 residues. Partial CDR3 DNA: TGTGCCTCTATCCGGGACAGGGGTTACACCGGGCAGCTCTAC. Its protein product is CASIRDRGYTGQLY. The entire CDR3 protein is CASIRDRGYTGQLYF. The full variable domain, rest sourced from reference TRBV31 and TRBJ2-2, is AQTIHQWPVAEIKAVGSPLSLGCTIKGKSSPNLYWYWQATGGTLQQLFYSITVGQVESVVQLNLSASRPKDDQFILSTEKLLLSHSGFYLCASIRDRGYTGQLYFGEGSKLTVL.

Of note for this clone: Genes and germline are mouse. The read ends 1 residue early relative to the CDR3; the germline J gene fills the gap. This chain uses TRBV2 with TRBJ2-4; D is possibly TRBD1 or TRBD2 (5 bases each). The V end was cut by 4 bases, the J end by 1 base, with 6 bases between. From germline, CDR1 is LGHNA and CDR2 YSYQKL. The length of the CDR3 is 13 residues. CDR3: CASSPGGQNTLYF. CDR3 bases read: TGTGCCAGCAGCCCGGGGGGTCAAAACACCTTGTAC.

This clone was counted a few times. Mouse gene names and germline throughout. The CDR3 end lies 1 residue beyond the end of the read and is filled in from the germline J gene. J is TRBJ2-7 and V is TRBV3; 9 nucleotides match TRBD2. The CDR3 is 14 amino acids. The germline V gene has CDR1 SNHLY and CDR2 FYNGKV (reference sequence). V shed 3 bases, J shed 4 bases, and the junction held 4 bases outside the gene matches. CDR3 DNA (partial): TGTGCCAGCAGCTTTACTGGGGGGAAGTATGAACAGTAC. It yields the protein CASSFTGGKYEQY. The full CDR3 is CASSFTGGKYEQYF. The full variable domain, its missing parts supplied by reference TRBV3 and TRBJ2-7, is GPKVLQIPSHQIIDMGQMVTLNCDPVSNHLYFYWYKQILGQQMEFLVNFYNGKVMEKSKLFKDQFSVERPDGSYFTLKIQPTALEDSAVYFCASSFTGGKYEQYFGPGTRLTVL.

As concerns this clone: Genes here carry mouse names. The read terminates 1 residue ahead of where the CDR3 ends, so the germline J gene completes it. The rearrangement links TRBV20 to TRBJ2-4, with TRBD2 identical over 10 bases. Germline assignment: CDR1 GFQATS and CDR2 STVNSAI. V trimming: 5 bases; J trimming: 0 bases; junction bases outside the gene matches: 5. There are 15 residues in the CDR3. The CDR3 sequence: CGALTGGSSQNTLYF. Partial CDR3 DNA: TGTGGTGCTTTGACTGGGGGGTCTAGTCAAAACACCTTGTAC.

With regard to this clone: Gene names refer to mouse genes. Read coverage stops 1 residue before the CDR3 terminus; the germline J gene supplies the remainder. The V gene is TRBV12-1, the J gene TRBJ2-5; either TRBD1 or TRBD2 may supply D (6 bases each). Germline V lookup: CDR1 SGHSN, CDR2 HYEKVE. V gave up 0 bases and J gave up 6 bases, with 12 bases separating them. This CDR3 contains 14 residues. CDR3 region: CASSLDQGGDTQYF. The CDR3 bases that were read are TGTGCCAGCTCTCTCGACCAAGGGGGGGACACCCAGTAC.

On this clone: Gene names and germline refer to mouse. The read terminates 1 residue before the CDR3 end, so the remaining end is supplied by the germline J gene. This chain joins TRBV13-2 and TRBJ2-2; D gene uncertain. This CDR3 contains 13 residues. Germline CDR1 reads NNHNN; CDR2 reads SYGAGS (reference sequence). Between the trimmed V and J ends, which lost 2 bases and 0 bases, there was a span of 2 bases. Partial CDR3 DNA: TGTGCCAGCGGTGACCCAAACACCGGGCAGCTCTAC. As protein: CASGDPNTGQLY. In full, the CDR3 reads CASGDPNTGQLYF.

Regarding this clone: Mouse gene names and germline throughout. The read ends 1 residue before the CDR3 terminus; that terminus is restored from the germline J gene. The chain has TRBV2 and TRBJ2-3; D perhaps matches TRBD1 (6 bases). CDR3 length: 15 residues. Trimming removed 4 bases at V and 0 bases at J, with 11 bases between. Germline loops: CDR1 LGHNA, CDR2 YSYQKL. The covered CDR3 bases are TGTGCCAGCAGCCCCGGGACATCTAGTGCAGAAACGCTGTAT. Protein sequence: CASSPGTSSAETLY. The entire CDR3 is CASSPGTSSAETLYF.

In the case of this clone: Any gene name here is a mouse gene name. The read comes to an end 1 residue before the CDR3 does, leaving the germline J gene to fill in the end. The V call is TRBV15, the J call TRBJ1-3, with D perhaps TRBD1 (5 bases). The CDR3 is made up of 13 amino acids. Between the trimmed V and J ends, which lost 3 bases and 2 bases, there was a span of 5 bases. Germline V gene data show CDR1 as SGHND and CDR2 as FRSKSL. The DNA read from the CDR3 is TGTGCCAGCAGTTTGGGGGCTGGAAATACGCTCTAT. It codes for CASSLGAGNTLY. The whole CDR3 is CASSLGAGNTLYF.

In its sample, this clone was seen a few times. The listed genes are named as in mouse. The part of the CDR3 DNA that was read is TGTGCCAGCAGTCAACAACTTTCCAACGAAAGATTATTT. This encodes CASSQQLSNERLF. The whole CDR3 protein is CASSQQLSNERLFF. This chain links TRBV26 with TRBJ1-4; unclear D gene. The read ends 1 residue shy of where the CDR3 ends; the end is completed using the germline J gene. The length of the CDR3 is 14 residues. The germline V gene encodes CDR1 KGHPV and CDR2 FQNQEV (reference sequence). V lost 4 bases to trimming and J lost 0 bases, with 6 bases between them.

On this clone: Gene names denote mouse genes. The sequence runs out 1 residue before the end of the CDR3; the remainder is reconstructed from the germline J gene. The gene calls are TRBV15 and TRBJ1-1, with 8 nucleotides matching TRBD1. J gave up 0 bases and V 6 bases, and 6 bases lay outside the gene matches. The CDR3 loop spans 15 amino acids. The germline CDR1 and CDR2 sequences are SGHND and FRSKSL. CDR3 in amino acids: CASSPTGGTNTEVFF. The covered CDR3 bases are TGTGCCAGCAGCCCTACAGGGGGGACAAACACAGAAGTCTTC.

In the case of this clone: The genes and germline here are from mouse. The read halts 1 residue ahead of the CDR3 end, with the missing end drawn from the germline J gene. This rearrangement joins TRBV13-3 to TRBJ2-5; 12 bases match TRBD2. The CDR3 is 15 amino acids. V trimming: 6 bases; J trimming: 5 bases; junction bases outside the gene matches: 7. Per the germline V gene, CDR1 is NNHDY and CDR2 is SYVADS. This CDR3 is CASKDWGGAGDTQYF. The DNA read from the CDR3 is TGTGCCAGCAAAGACTGGGGGGGCGCTGGAGACACCCAGTAC.

As regards this clone: Gene names follow the mouse nomenclature. The read finishes 1 residue shy of the CDR3 end, and the germline J gene is used to complete it. V gene TRBV5 combines with J gene TRBJ1-1; D unclear. Germline V gene lookup returns CDR1 LGHNA and CDR2 YNLKQL (reference sequence). The V end was cut by 0 bases, the J end by 0 bases, with 8 bases between. The CDR3 has 15 residues. This chain's CDR3 is CASSQDSQANTEVFF. The sequenced CDR3 bases are TGTGCCAGCAGCCAAGATAGCCAGGCAAACACAGAAGTCTTC.

In regard to this clone: Gene and germline names: mouse. The read ends 1 residue shy of where the CDR3 ends; the end is completed using the germline J gene. The chain carries TRBV13-2 and TRBJ1-1; D is possibly TRBD1 (5 bases). Germline values: CDR1 NNHNN, CDR2 SYGAGS (reference sequence). V lost 3 bases to trimming and J lost 0 bases, with 15 bases between them. The CDR3 totals 16 residues. The CDR3 bases that were read are TGTGCCAGCGGTGGCCTCCGGACAAAAGCAAACACAGAAGTCTTC. Its translation: CASGGLRTKANTEVF. The full CDR3 is CASGGLRTKANTEVFF.

Concerning this clone itself: Gene names are mouse gene names. From the germline J gene comes the end of the CDR3, since the read stops 1 residue before it. This chain links TRBV3 with TRBJ2-2, with 12 bases that match TRBD2. V was clipped by 5 bases and J by 6 bases; unmatched bases: 4. The CDR3 is made up of 15 amino acids. Germline V lookup: CDR1 SNHLY, CDR2 FYNGKV (reference sequence). The part of the CDR3 DNA that was read is TGTGCCAGCAGCCCCCGGGACTGGGGGGCCGGGCAGCTCTAC. It codes for CASSPRDWGAGQLY. The entire CDR3 protein reads CASSPRDWGAGQLYF.